The TCR beta chain under discussion was sequenced for a study of shared clonotypes between healthy human individuals. Sequencing used immunoSEQ multiplex PCR; TCRdb keeps in-frame clones, though not all of them. Here the sample spans almost 700,000 clones, 92% being singletons. The naive CD8 population came from CD45RO-negative cells selected for CCR7, without terminally differentiated effector memory CD45RA+ cells. Every contributor of samples was a Caucasian grown-up residing in Nashville, Tennessee. The germline gives CDR1 KGHSY, CDR2 FQNENV. The length of the CDR3 is 15 residues. Losses at the gene ends were 4 bases for V and 0 bases for J; bases not matched to a gene: 6.

The sample taken for sequencing was naive CD8+ T cells sorted from blood. This chain joins TRBV16 and TRBJ2-7, with 7 bases aligning to TRBD1. This receptor was identified in a man between 25 and 39 years old in good health. CDR3 sequence (DNA): TGTGCCAGCAGCCTACTCGACAGGGCCTCCTACGAGCAGTACTTC. Translated: CASSLLDRASYEQYF.